Listed here is a single T cell receptor (beta chain). The sample comes from a study of human T cells and chemical hapten exposure. About the research overall: The scalp of each patient received a weekly diphenylcyclopropenone dose for the full approximately 25-week study. Small discrepancies in pooled library volume mainly accounted for the varying TCR yields per sample. Once 0.01% DPC had been applied to the upper back by patch test, readings were taken at 6 days.

Attachment of unique molecular identifiers to individual cDNA molecules was performed in the library. Via MiXCR, TCRdb re-called the RACE reads, giving one row per CDR3 protein. The table has roughly 43,000 distinct CDR3 sequences, approximately 9.5% seen once; the top ten hold 13% to 15%. The time point is: patch test 2, 6 weeks after DPC sensitization. The treatment was: therapeutic diphenylcyclopropenone sensitization with weekly scalp DPC. Total RNA was isolated from whole blood that had not been fractionated. The sample was whole blood, taken in connection with sensitization to the hapten diphenylcyclopropenone (DPC). This TCR came from a woman in her twenties or thirties with alopecia areata. Some clones in this sample may be carry-over from other donors' samples.

Here the CDR3 DNA reads TGTGCCAGTAGTATAGGGGCGGACTATGGCTACACCTTC. Translation: CASSIGADYGYTF. The chain uses TRBV19 and TRBJ1-2; D uncertain. This CDR3 contains 13 residues. Germline values: CDR1 LNHDA, CDR2 SQIVND (reference sequence). The V end lost 1 base, the J end lost 3 bases, and 6 bases lay between the germline ends. Based on the CDR3 plus reference TRBV19 and TRBJ1-2, the full variable domain is DGGITQSPKYLFRKEGQNVTLSCEQNLNHDAMYWYRQDPGQGLRLIYYSQIVNDFQKGDIAEGYSVSREKKESFPLTVTSAQKNPTAFYLCASSIGADYGYTFGSGTRLTVV.